Here is one T cell receptor beta chain with its context. Antigen unknown. With 60 Vbeta and 13 Jbeta primers, the PCR was carried out. Sequenced by immunoSEQ multiplex PCR; TCRdb stores in-frame clones only, minus some. The table lists more than 150,000 clones, roughly four fifths of them singletons. The record originates from a study of cytomegalovirus exposure and HLA in healthy donors. Study in general: An early release of data contained roughly 90 million unique TCRs, which came from HLA-typed donors. Study-level findings and limits: A later analysis reportedly found fewer N-insertions in an Asian-associated ancestry cluster than the roughly 730-donor mean. Associated with HLA alleles at 0.05 false discovery rate in a later analysis were about 17,000 TCR beta sequences. In a later analysis, V- and J-gene trimming of beta chains associated with a DCLRE1C missense variant, replicated independently.

With V trimmed by 1 base and J by 2 bases, 5 bases remained unmatched. The CDR3 contains 14 residues. Per germline, CDR1 GTSNPN and CDR2 SVGIG (reference sequence). The sequence was obtained from a woman under 40 in good health and CMV-seronegative. The chain joins TRBV30 to TRBJ2-7, with 7 bases fitting TRBD2. Material for sequencing was PBMCs. CDR3 sequence: CAWSGGSAPYEQYF. The CDR3 nucleotides read TGTGCCTGGAGTGGCGGGAGTGCTCCCTACGAGCAGTACTTC. Drawing the rest from reference TRBV30 and TRBJ2-7, the complete variable domain is SQTIHQWPATLVQPVGSPLSLECTVEGTSNPNLYWYRQAAGRGLQLLFYSVGIGQISSEVPQNLSASRPQDRQFILSSKKLLLSDSGFYLCAWSGGSAPYEQYFGPGTRLTVT.